These 25 T cell receptor beta chains originate from one sample sequenced in a study of shared clonotypes between healthy human individuals. Clones were read by immunoSEQ multiplex PCR, and TCRdb kept only the in-frame ones, dropping some. The sample includes 2.3 million or so clones, over 85% of them seen just once. Sequencing was performed on naive CD4+ T cells from PBMCs. Subset defined: CD45RA+ positively selected. These receptors were collected from a man aged 18 to 29 in good health. Some clones in this sample may be carry-over from other donors' samples.

The V and J genes are TRBV4-2 and TRBJ2-2, with 10 bases identical to TRBD2. After removal of 2 bases from V and 5 bases from J, the junction contained 5 bases not matched to a gene. The germline gives CDR1 LGHNA, CDR2 YNFKEQ. CDR3 size: 16 residues. CDR3 DNA sequence: TGTGCCAGCAGCCAAAAGACTAGCGGGTGGACCGGGGAGCTGTTTTTT. This translates into CASSQKTSGWTGELFF.

The rearrangement joins TRBV18 to TRBJ1-4; D remains ambiguous. Trimming removed 3 bases from V and 7 bases from J, with 12 bases in between. The CDR3 contains 14 residues. The germline CDR1 and CDR2 sequences are KGHSH and LQKENI. The CDR3 sequence is CASSPTTTGEKLFF. The DNA of the CDR3 is TGTGCCAGCTCACCGACAACGACTGGTGAAAAACTGTTTTTT.

J is TRBJ1-3 and V is TRBV28; D remains ambiguous. This CDR3 is built from 15 residues. Germline V gene data show CDR1 as MDHEN and CDR2 as SYDVKM. V dropped 4 bases and J dropped 4 bases, with 14 bases sitting between them. CDR3 DNA: TGTGCCAGCAGTTACCCCCAGGCGCTCGGAAACACCATATATTTT. Protein product: CASSYPQALGNTIYF.

This chain connects TRBV29-1 to TRBJ2-7; TRBD1 matches at 7 bases. The germline V gene has CDR1 SQVTM and CDR2 ANQGSEA. Trimming at V came to 6 bases and at J to 6 bases, leaving 5 bases not matched to a gene. The length of the CDR3 is 11 residues. DNA of the CDR3: TGCAGCGTCCGCCAGGGGGTCGAGCAGTACTTC. Protein sequence: CSVRQGVEQYF.

This chain links TRBV9 with TRBJ2-5; 8 nucleotides match TRBD2. CDR1 is SGDLS, CDR2 YYNGEE, per germline. CDR3 length: 13 amino acids. V was clipped by 6 bases and J by 1 base; unmatched bases: 2. CDR3 in amino acids: CASTGGAQETQYF. CDR3 nucleotides: TGTGCCAGCACGGGGGGGGCCCAAGAGACCCAGTACTTC.

The chain uses TRBV5-4 and TRBJ2-5; TRBD2 agrees at 15 bases. The CDR3 is 17 residues long. The ends lost 4 bases at V and 4 bases at J; junction bases unmatched: 8. CDR1 is SGHNT and CDR2 is YYREEE in the germline V gene (reference sequence). The CDR3, as DNA: TGTGCCAGCAGCAGACCGGGACTAGCGGGAGGAGGAGAGACCCAGTACTTC. Its translation is CASSRPGLAGGGETQYF. Full variable domain (rest looked up from reference TRBV5-4 and TRBJ2-5): ETGVTQSPTHLIKTRGQQVTLRCSSQSGHNTVSWYQQALGQGPQFIFQYYREEENGRGNFPPRFSGLQFPNYSSELNVNALELDDSALYLCASSRPGLAGGGETQYFGPGTRLLVL.

With respect to this clone: Compared with germline, one end of the junction differs, possibly owing to a read error. This chain joins TRBV6-5 and TRBJ1-1; 7 bases line up with TRBD1. CDR3 length equals 12 residues. In germline, CDR1 is MNHEY, CDR2 SVGAGI. For the CDR3, the DNA is TGTGCCAGCAGACGGGACAGCGACTTACCGACCTTT. Amino acid sequence: CASRRDSDLPTF.

The V and J genes are TRBV6-1 and TRBJ2-5, with TRBD1 as a possible D gene (6 bases). This CDR3 is built from 14 residues. The germline gives CDR1 MNHNS, CDR2 SASEGT. Deletions cut 7 bases from V and 4 bases from J, with 16 bases between. Here the CDR3 DNA reads TGTGCCAGCACAGACCACAGGGTTGGAGAGACCCAGTACTTC. Translated: CASTDHRVGETQYF.

This rearrangement joins TRBV12-5 to TRBJ2-2; 11 bases are shared with TRBD2. This CDR3 comprises 22 residues. CDR1 and CDR2 (germline): LGHNT, FRNRAP. Losses at the gene ends were 6 bases for V and 0 bases for J; bases not matched to a gene: 21. CDR3 in DNA: TGTGCTAGTGGGGCGTGGGTCCCGGGTGCTAGCGGGAGGCATCCGAACACCGGGGAGCTGTTTTTT. This gives the protein CASGAWVPGASGRHPNTGELFF.

As to this clone: This sample includes further DNA sequences coding for the same CDR3. The chain links TRBV7-9 to TRBJ2-1; D is uncertain. Trimming removed 3 bases from V and 0 bases from J, with 3 bases in between. The CDR3 has 13 amino acids. From germline, CDR1 is SEHNR and CDR2 FQNEAQ (reference sequence). CDR3 sequence: CASSFTSYNEQFF. DNA for the CDR3: TGTGCCAGCAGCTTCACCTCCTACAATGAGCAGTTCTTC.

The chain combines TRBV25-1 with TRBJ1-2; maybe TRBD1 (5 bases). The germline V gene has CDR1 MGHDK and CDR2 SYGVNS. V was pared by 5 bases and J by 0 bases, with 10 bases between. This CDR3 region has 14 residues. CDR3 in DNA: TGTGCCAGCAGTAGGACGGGGCCTAACTATGGCTACACCTTC. Protein: CASSRTGPNYGYTF.

The J gene is TRBJ2-7, the V gene TRBV28, with D possibly matching TRBD1 (6 bases). Trimming removed 4 bases at V and 3 bases at J, with 19 bases between. This CDR3 contains 16 residues. Germline assignment: CDR1 MDHEN and CDR2 SYDVKM. CDR3 sequence reads: CASSYSYHRVDYEQYF. CDR3 sequence (DNA): TGTGCCAGCAGTTACTCCTACCACAGGGTGGACTACGAGCAGTACTTC.

The chain combines TRBV12-5 with TRBJ2-7; D not resolved. V lost 5 bases and J lost 1, with 6 bases in between. The CDR3 extends over 12 amino acids. Per the germline V gene, CDR1 is LGHNT and CDR2 is FRNRAP. The CDR3 DNA sequence: TGTGCTAGTGGTGTAAATTCCTACGAGCAGTACTTC. Its protein product is CASGVNSYEQYF.

The chain links TRBV20-1 to TRBJ2-1; TRBD2 aligns across 9 bases. Trimming cost V 1 base and J 15 bases; bases outside gene matches: 4. This CDR3 comprises 11 residues. From germline, CDR1 is DFQATT and CDR2 SNEGSKA (reference sequence). The CDR3 sequence: CSARGEREAFF. The DNA of the CDR3 is TGCAGTGCTAGAGGCGAGCGGGAGGCGTTCTTC.

V and J are TRBV19 and TRBJ2-3; D possibly corresponds to TRBD2 (6 bases). CDR1 and CDR2 (germline): LNHDA, SQIVND (reference sequence). This CDR3 is built from 13 residues. V was pared by 10 bases and J by 3 bases, with 14 bases between. The CDR3 loop is CATSGRGTDTQYF. The DNA of the CDR3 is TGTGCCACCTCTGGGCGGGGAACAGATACGCAGTATTTT.

The CDR3 region has the DNA TGTGCCAGCAGCTACCTGCGACAGGGCCGGACTGAAGCTTTCTTT. It encodes CASSYLRQGRTEAFF. The V call is TRBV7-8, the J call TRBJ1-1; 7 positions agree with TRBD1. Germline V gene sequence: CDR1 SGHVS, CDR2 FQNEAQ. The trim removed 4 bases at V and 5 bases at J, leaving 10 bases unmatched. The CDR3 runs to 15 residues.

The CDR3 DNA reads as TGCAGTGGCTTATCGAACACCGGGGAGCTGTTTTTT. As protein: CSGLSNTGELFF. V is TRBV29-1 and J is TRBJ2-2; D ambiguous. Germline CDR1 reads SQVTM; CDR2 reads ANQGSEA. The CDR3 spans 12 residues.

The chain has TRBV7-9 and TRBJ2-3; D perhaps matches TRBD1 (5 bases). In germline, CDR1 is SEHNR, CDR2 FQNEAQ (reference sequence). Trimming took 4 bases from V and 9 from J, leaving 11 bases between them. The CDR3 is 12 residues long. The CDR3 loop is CASSSRGFTQYF. The CDR3 DNA sequence: TGTGCCAGCAGCTCAAGGGGTTTCACGCAGTATTTT.

The CDR3 protein is CATSRERGTAGGQPQHF. CDR3 bases: TGTGCCACCAGCAGAGAGAGAGGGACAGCCGGAGGTCAGCCCCAGCATTTT. This chain joins TRBV15 and TRBJ1-5; TRBD1 matches at 7 bases. The CDR3 is 17 residues long. Per germline, CDR1 LNHNV and CDR2 YYDKDF (reference sequence). V trimming: 0 bases; J trimming: 6 bases; junction bases outside the gene matches: 11.

With respect to this clone: Other nucleotide sequences from this sample produce the same CDR3. The chain has TRBV11-2 and TRBJ1-1; D call uncertain. CDR3 length: 14 amino acids. The V gene lost 1 base and the J gene lost 2 bases, with 8 bases spanning the gap. The germline CDR1 and CDR2 sequences are SGHAT and FQNNGV. The CDR3 DNA reads TGTGCCAGCAGCTTAGGACTTCAAAACACTGAAGCTTTCTTT. Translation gives CASSLGLQNTEAFF.

The CDR3 loop is CASSPSYETQYF. In nucleotides, the CDR3 is TGTGCCAGCTCACCATCGTACGAGACCCAGTACTTC. The chain combines TRBV18 with TRBJ2-5, with unresolved D. CDR1 KGHSH and CDR2 LQKENI come from the germline V gene. The CDR3 spans 12 residues. The V end was cut by 2 bases, the J end by 5 bases, with 6 bases between.

This clone has just one count. The rearrangement links TRBV30 to TRBJ2-7, with unresolved D. V was cut by 5 bases and J by 3 bases, with 14 bases left in between. Germline CDR1 and CDR2: GTSNPN and SVGIG (reference sequence). This CDR3 has 13 residues. The CDR3 protein is CAWSRLGYYEQYF. DNA for the CDR3: TGTGCCTGGTCCCGGTTGGGCTACTACGAGCAGTACTTC.

The chain links TRBV7-8 to TRBJ1-4; D may be TRBD1 (6 bases). The V end lost 3 bases, the J end lost 4 bases, and 12 bases lay between the germline ends. This CDR3 comprises 15 residues. CDR1 and CDR2 from the germline V gene are SGHVS and FQNEAQ. As DNA, the CDR3 is TGTGCCAGCAGCTTTTACAGGGAGAGTAATGAAAAACTGTTTTTT. Its translation: CASSFYRESNEKLFF.

Written as DNA, the CDR3 is TGTGCCAGCAAGGATCAGCATAGCAATCAGCCCCAGCATTTT. Translation gives CASKDQHSNQPQHF. The chain joins TRBV5-4 to TRBJ1-5; D gene ambiguous. The germline gives CDR1 SGHNT, CDR2 YYREEE (reference sequence). The CDR3 is 14 amino acids. V was trimmed by 6 bases and J by 0 bases, leaving 10 bases between them.

The CDR3 region is CASNQQGARETQYF. For the CDR3, the DNA is TGTGCCAGCAACCAGCAGGGGGCGAGGGAGACCCAGTACTTC. This sequence joins TRBV6-1 and TRBJ2-5; TRBD1 aligns across 8 bases. The V gene end was trimmed by 7 bases and the J gene end by 5 bases; junction bases not matched to a gene: 9. CDR3 length: 14 residues. Germline V gene sequence: CDR1 MNHNS, CDR2 SASEGT.